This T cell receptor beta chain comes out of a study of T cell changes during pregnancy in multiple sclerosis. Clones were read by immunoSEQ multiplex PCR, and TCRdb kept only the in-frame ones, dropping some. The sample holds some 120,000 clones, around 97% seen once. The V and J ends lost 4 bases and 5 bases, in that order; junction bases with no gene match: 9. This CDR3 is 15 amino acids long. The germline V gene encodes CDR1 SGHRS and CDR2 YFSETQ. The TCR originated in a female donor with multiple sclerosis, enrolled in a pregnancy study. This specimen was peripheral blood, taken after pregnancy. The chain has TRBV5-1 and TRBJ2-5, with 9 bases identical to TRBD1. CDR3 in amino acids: CASSLQGAPRETQYF. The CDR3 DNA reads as TGCGCCAGCAGCCTACAGGGGGCGCCGAGGGAGACCCAGTACTTC.